Following are 30 T cell receptor beta chains from one sample sequenced in a study of shared clonotypes between healthy human individuals. Using immunoSEQ multiplex PCR, the repertoire was profiled, and TCRdb retains in-frame clones only, with some absent. The repertoire holds around 500,000 clones, with about 85% as singletons. The sample comprised PBMCs. These receptors were obtained from a middle-aged woman in good health. Some clones in this sample may be carry-over from other donors' samples.

This clone was counted once. A far larger clone is just one base off, so this is likely a read error. The rearrangement joins TRBV2 to TRBJ2-5; 7 bases agree with TRBD1. J lost 1 base, V lost 10 bases, and 0 bases had no gene match. The CDR3 covers 11 residues. Germline V gives CDR1 SNHLY, CDR2 FYNNEI. CDR3 nucleotide sequence: TGTGCCAACAGGGGCCAAGAGACCCAGTACTTC. It codes for CANRGQETQYF.

The gene calls are TRBV5-6 and TRBJ2-2; tentative D call: TRBD2 (5 bases). Germline lookup yields CDR1 SGHDT and CDR2 YYEEEE. Trimming removed 4 bases from V and 2 bases from J, with 15 bases in between. The CDR3 is 16 amino acids. CDR3 loop: CASSKGLASNTGELFF. CDR3 nucleotides: TGTGCCAGCAGCAAAGGACTGGCTTCCAACACCGGGGAGCTGTTTTTT.

The V gene is TRBV7-9, the J gene TRBJ1-4, with TRBD1 as a possible D gene (6 bases). CDR1 and CDR2 (germline): SEHNR, FQNEAQ (reference sequence). Trimming took off 5 bases at V and 6 bases at J, with 22 bases between the two ends. The CDR3 has 17 amino acids. CDR3 nucleotides: TGTGCCAGCAGCCCCTCCCCCAACGCAGGGGTTTATGAAAAACTGTTTTTT. Amino acids: CASSPSPNAGVYEKLFF. Drawing the rest from reference TRBV7-9 and TRBJ1-4, the complete variable domain is DTGVSQNPRHKITKRGQNVTFRCDPISEHNRLYWYRQTLGQGPEFLTYFQNEAQLEKSRLLSDRFSAERPKGSFSTLEIQRTEQGDSAMYLCASSPSPNAGVYEKLFFGSGTQLSVL.

Note on this clone: Other DNA sequences from this sample encode an identical CDR3 as well. V usage is TRBV18 and J usage is TRBJ1-5; the D gene is possibly TRBD1 (5 bases). This CDR3 has 15 amino acids. Trimming shortened V by 2 bases and J by 0 bases, and 8 bases separated the two germline ends. Germline V gene data show CDR1 as KGHSH and CDR2 as LQKENI. The CDR3 bases are TGTGCCAGCTCACCAGGAGGGGATAGCAATCAGCCCCAGCATTTT. Translated, it gives CASSPGGDSNQPQHF.

Comment on this clone: A far larger clone is a single base away, which makes a read error likely. The sample holds other DNA sequences that translate to the same CDR3. The chain couples TRBV18 to TRBJ1-1; unclear D gene. Trimming pared 2 bases from V and 10 bases from J, leaving 17 bases between. The V gene's germline CDR1 is KGHSH and CDR2 LQKENI. The CDR3 covers 14 residues. The CDR3 sequence: CASSPGQSARVAFF. CDR3 DNA sequence: TGTGCCAGCTCACCAGGGCAGTCTGCAAGGGTAGCTTTCTTT.

This chain connects TRBV6-5 to TRBJ1-2; TRBD1 agrees at 8 bases. CDR1 and CDR2 (germline): MNHEY, SVGAGI. The V and J ends lost 5 bases and 1 base, in that order; junction bases with no gene match: 3. The CDR3 has 14 amino acids. The CDR3 region has the DNA TGTGCCAGCAGTACAGGGGGAAGTAACTATGGCTACACCTTC. It translates to CASSTGGSNYGYTF.

This rearrangement joins TRBV29-1 to TRBJ1-2; TRBD1 matches at 7 bases. Looked up from germline, CDR1 is SQVTM and CDR2 is ANQGSEA. The CDR3 covers 17 residues. V lost 7 bases to trimming and J lost 7 bases; unmatched junction nucleotides: 24. The CDR3 region is CSARQLGGGGRASGYTF. The CDR3, as DNA: TGCAGCGCAAGACAGTTAGGGGGCGGCGGGCGGGCGTCTGGCTACACCTTC.

The chain has TRBV4-1 and TRBJ2-1, with D hard to call. V lost 0 bases and J lost 8, with 2 bases in between. CDR1 is MGHRA, CDR2 YSYEKL, per germline. The CDR3 is 11 amino acids. The CDR3 sequence: CASSQDDEQFF. CDR3 in DNA: TGCGCCAGCAGCCAAGATGATGAGCAGTTCTTC.

The chain links TRBV5-1 to TRBJ2-3, with 7 bases matching TRBD1. The germline gives CDR1 SGHRS, CDR2 YFSETQ. This CDR3 region has 15 residues. J was trimmed by 4 bases and V by 2 bases; bases with no gene match: 7. The CDR3 is CASSFLTGTPDTQYF. Here the CDR3 DNA reads TGCGCCAGCAGCTTTTTGACAGGGACCCCAGATACGCAGTATTTT.

About this clone: The same CDR3 arises from other DNA sequences in this sample as well. This chain connects TRBV5-4 to TRBJ2-7; D is perhaps TRBD1 (5 bases). Germline V gene lookup returns CDR1 SGHNT and CDR2 YYREEE (reference sequence). With 2 bases removed from V and 6 bases from J, the gap between germline ends came to 15 bases. The CDR3 spans 14 residues. Written as DNA, the CDR3 is TGTGCCAGCAGCTTAGGGGCAGGGCTGGGCGAGCAGTACTTC. This gives the protein CASSLGAGLGEQYF.

The chain joins TRBV10-3 to TRBJ2-7, with a weak D call TRBD1 (6 bases). Trimming took off 10 bases at V and 3 bases at J, with 10 bases between the two ends. This CDR3 contains 11 residues. Germline CDR1 is ENHRY and CDR2 is SYGVKD. CDR3: CATRGLYEQYF. The CDR3 DNA is TGTGCCACCAGGGGCCTCTACGAGCAGTACTTC.

The J gene is TRBJ1-1, the V gene TRBV30, with D maybe TRBD1 (6 bases). Germline V gene data show CDR1 as GTSNPN and CDR2 as SVGIG (reference sequence). V was shortened by 8 bases and J by 5 bases, with 18 bases between the two germline ends. The CDR3 extends over 13 amino acids. CDR3 sequence (DNA): TGTGCCCGTCGGCTGGGGGCGGATACTGAAGCTTTCTTT. Translation gives CARRLGADTEAFF.

The CDR3 protein is CASSLQGFRAQYF. The CDR3 nucleotides read TGTGCCAGCAGCCTTCAGGGGTTCAGGGCCCAGTACTTC. This chain uses TRBV7-2 with TRBJ2-5; possibly TRBD1 for D (6 bases). V lost 5 bases and J lost 9, with 16 bases in between. CDR3 length equals 13 residues. Germline loops: CDR1 SGHTA, CDR2 FQGNSA.

Details on this clone: This may be a read error, as it is one base from a much larger clone. The sample holds other DNA sequences that translate to the same CDR3. This chain connects TRBV5-1 to TRBJ2-1; 10 bases map to TRBD2. V lost 4 bases, J lost 0 bases, and 7 bases stayed unmatched. This CDR3 spans 17 amino acids. Per the germline V gene, CDR1 is SGHRS and CDR2 is YFSETQ. CDR3 DNA: TGCGCCAGCAGCCCGGAGGCTAGCGGGAGCTCCTACAATGAGCAGTTCTTC. It encodes CASSPEASGSSYNEQFF.

The chain has TRBV5-1 and TRBJ1-4; D is ambiguous. Trimming took 4 bases from V and 4 from J, leaving 11 bases between them. The CDR3 runs to 14 residues. From germline, CDR1 is SGHRS and CDR2 YFSETQ. CDR3 in amino acids: CASSPNGNNEKLFF. As DNA, the CDR3 is TGCGCCAGCAGCCCGAACGGGAATAATGAAAAACTGTTTTTT.

The J gene is TRBJ1-2, the V gene TRBV19, with D unresolved. From germline, CDR1 is LNHDA and CDR2 SQIVND (reference sequence). The length of the CDR3 is 12 residues. Trimming stripped 5 bases from V and 3 bases from J, with 7 bases between. As DNA, the CDR3 is TGTGCCAGTAGTTCGGTGGACTATGGCTACACCTTC. Its translation is CASSSVDYGYTF.

The chain combines TRBV4-3 with TRBJ2-7; D is undetermined. The V end lost 8 bases, the J end lost 2 bases, and 16 bases lay between the germline ends. Germline V CDR1 and CDR2: LGHNA, YSLEER. This CDR3 contains 14 residues. The CDR3 DNA reads TGCGCCAGCGCCCCGGATCTAGGGCCCTACGAGCAGTACTTC. Encoded protein: CASAPDLGPYEQYF.

The chain couples TRBV7-9 to TRBJ2-2; D is uncertain. Trimming left V 3 bases short and J 0 bases short, with 8 bases between. This CDR3 region has 15 residues. The germline CDR1 and CDR2 sequences are SEHNR and FQNEAQ (reference sequence). CDR3 region: CASSLGLPNTGELFF. CDR3 DNA sequence: TGTGCCAGCAGCTTGGGCCTTCCGAACACCGGGGAGCTGTTTTTT.

This sequence joins TRBV7-6 and TRBJ2-7; no clear D gene. Germline V gene lookup returns CDR1 SGHVS and CDR2 FNYEAQ. Trimming took 4 bases from V and 2 from J, leaving 15 bases between them. The CDR3 is made up of 15 amino acids. In nucleotides, the CDR3 is TGTGCCAGCAGCTCCACTGACGTGGGTCCCTACGAGCAGTACTTC. Residues: CASSSTDVGPYEQYF.

This clone was observed once. The rearrangement joins TRBV7-2 to TRBJ1-1; D ambiguous. The CDR3 consists of 13 residues. Trimming removed 2 bases from V and 1 base from J, with 5 bases in between. Per the germline V gene, CDR1 is SGHTA and CDR2 is FQGNSA. The CDR3 bases are TGTGCCAGCAGCTTATCCCGGAACACTGAAGCTTTCTTT. As protein: CASSLSRNTEAFF.

The chain couples TRBV28 to TRBJ1-1, with a possible D match to TRBD1 (6 bases). CDR1 and CDR2 (germline): MDHEN, SYDVKM. V dropped 4 bases and J dropped 4 bases, with 22 bases sitting between them. This CDR3 region has 17 residues. The CDR3 spells CASSSRGWRDTVTEAFF. CDR3 sequence (DNA): TGTGCCAGCAGTTCCAGAGGGTGGAGGGACACCGTCACTGAAGCTTTCTTT.

This clone has at least ten counts. The rearrangement links TRBV18 to TRBJ2-7, with D possibly matching TRBD1 (6 bases). The germline V and J ends were trimmed by 2 bases and 2 bases, with 10 bases remaining between them. Germline-derived CDR1 and CDR2 are KGHSH and LQKENI. CDR3 size: 14 residues. The CDR3 loop reads CASSPSWDTYEQYF. Here the CDR3 DNA reads TGTGCCAGCTCACCATCCTGGGACACCTACGAGCAGTACTTC.

The chain employs TRBV6-5 and TRBJ2-3; TRBD2 matches at 9 bases. CDR1 and CDR2 from the germline V gene are MNHEY and SVGAGI. There are 14 residues in the CDR3. After removal of 5 bases from V and 5 bases from J, the junction contained 5 bases not matched to a gene. CDR3 sequence: CASSRLAAGDTQYF. DNA of the CDR3: TGTGCCAGCAGTCGACTAGCGGCGGGAGATACGCAGTATTTT.

A note on this clone: Other DNA sequences in the same sample also yield this CDR3. The chain links TRBV10-3 to TRBJ2-1, with no clear D. Germline CDR1 ENHRY, CDR2 SYGVKD. There are 12 residues in the CDR3. Trimming took 0 bases from V and 4 from J, leaving 1 base between them. As DNA, the CDR3 is TGTGCCATCAGTGAGTCGTACAATGAGCAGTTCTTC. It is translated as CAISESYNEQFF.

This clone was recorded a few times. V is TRBV4-2 and J is TRBJ2-1, with 12 bases fitting TRBD2. Germline V gene lookup returns CDR1 LGHNA and CDR2 YNFKEQ. This CDR3 comprises 16 residues. J lost 8 bases, V lost 1 base, and 6 bases had no gene match. CDR3 nucleotide sequence: TGTGCCAGCAGCCAAGGTGGACTAGCGGGAAAATATGAGCAGTTCTTC. Encoded protein: CASSQGGLAGKYEQFF.

CDR3 residues: CASRPGLDGTGELFF. The DNA for the CDR3 is TGTGCCAGCAGGCCGGGACTAGATGGTACCGGGGAGCTGTTTTTT. This rearrangement joins TRBV28 to TRBJ2-2, with 8 nucleotides matching TRBD2. Trimming cost V 6 bases and J 5 bases; bases outside gene matches: 8. The CDR3 runs 15 residues. Looked up from germline, CDR1 is MDHEN and CDR2 is SYDVKM.

This clone has just a few counts. The chain has TRBV19 and TRBJ2-2, with 7 bases lining up with TRBD1. The germline gives CDR1 LNHDA, CDR2 SQIVND (reference sequence). The V gene end was trimmed by 3 bases and the J gene end by 7 bases; junction bases not matched to a gene: 11. The CDR3 consists of 16 residues. CDR3 sequence (DNA): TGTGCCAGTAGTATCCGGACCGACAGGGCTGTCGGGGAGCTGTTTTTT. It codes for CASSIRTDRAVGELFF.

The chain uses TRBV28 and TRBJ1-1, with D uncertain. Germline V gene lookup returns CDR1 MDHEN and CDR2 SYDVKM. The CDR3 runs 16 residues. The V end lost 7 bases, the J end lost 2 bases, and 20 bases lay between the germline ends. CDR3 sequence: CASIEGASPFNTEAFF. Written as DNA, the CDR3 is TGTGCCAGCATCGAAGGAGCCTCCCCATTTAACACTGAAGCTTTCTTT.

The rearrangement uses TRBV11-3 and TRBJ1-1, with TRBD1 as a possible D gene (5 bases). Germline CDR1 and CDR2: SGHNT and YENEEA. Trimming took off 5 bases at V and 1 base at J, with 8 bases between the two ends. CDR3 length: 13 amino acids. The CDR3 DNA reads TGTGCCAGCAGCGCCGGGGGGAACACTGAAGCTTTCTTT. Protein product: CASSAGGNTEAFF.

Only one count was recorded for this clone. The rearrangement joins TRBV7-9 to TRBJ1-2; D call uncertain. Germline values: CDR1 SEHNR, CDR2 FQNEAQ (reference sequence). V dropped 5 bases and J dropped 5 bases, with 18 bases sitting between them. The CDR3 is 15 residues long. CDR3 bases: TGTGCCAGCAGCCTGACAATCGACTCGGGGTATGGCTACACCTTC. Translated, it gives CASSLTIDSGYGYTF.